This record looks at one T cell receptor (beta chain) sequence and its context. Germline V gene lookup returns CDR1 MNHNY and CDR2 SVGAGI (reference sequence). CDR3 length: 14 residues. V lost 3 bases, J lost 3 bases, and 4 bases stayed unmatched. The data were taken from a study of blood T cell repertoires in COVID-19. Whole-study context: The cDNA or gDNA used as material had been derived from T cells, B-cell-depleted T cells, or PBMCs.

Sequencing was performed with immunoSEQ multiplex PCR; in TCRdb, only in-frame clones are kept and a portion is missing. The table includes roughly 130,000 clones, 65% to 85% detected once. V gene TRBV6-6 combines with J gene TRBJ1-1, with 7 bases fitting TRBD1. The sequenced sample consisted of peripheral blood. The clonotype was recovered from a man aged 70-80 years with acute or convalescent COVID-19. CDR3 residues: CASSYDREDTEAFF. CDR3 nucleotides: TGTGCCAGCAGTTATGACAGGGAAGACACTGAAGCTTTCTTT.